These 6 T cell receptor beta chains were all obtained from the same sample, sequenced in a study of blood T cell repertoires in COVID-19. Assay used: immunoSEQ multiplex PCR; TCRdb lists only in-frame clones, some missing. The sample records around 230,000 clones, over 65% being singletons. Sequencing was carried out using peripheral blood. The receptors stem from a woman in her 70s with active or convalescent COVID-19.

CDR3 sequence: CASTTGGFNEKLFF. CDR3 DNA sequence: TGTGCCAGCACCACGGGGGGTTTTAATGAAAAACTGTTTTTT. The gene calls are TRBV6-5 and TRBJ1-4, with TRBD1 as a possible D gene (5 bases). The V end lost 7 bases, the J end lost 4 bases, and 13 bases lay between the germline ends. CDR3 length equals 14 residues. The germline V gene has CDR1 MNHEY and CDR2 SVGAGI.

The gene calls are TRBV6-1 and TRBJ1-4, with a weak D call TRBD1 (6 bases). This CDR3 comprises 15 residues. The germline CDR1 and CDR2 sequences are MNHNS and SASEGT. The V and J ends lost 2 bases and 6 bases respectively, with 13 bases between them. CDR3 nucleotide sequence: TGTGCCAGCAGTGAAAGTCGGGGGGCGGATGAAAAACTGTTTTTT. It codes for CASSESRGADEKLFF.

The rearrangement uses TRBV7-9 and TRBJ1-1, with D perhaps matching TRBD1 (6 bases). The CDR3 is 14 residues long. Trimming stripped 6 bases from V and 11 bases from J, with 22 bases between. Looked up from germline, CDR1 is SEHNR and CDR2 is FQNEAQ (reference sequence). The CDR3 sequence is CASRPRGSWGSAFF. CDR3 sequence (DNA): TGTGCCAGCAGACCCAGGGGATCTTGGGGCTCGGCTTTCTTT.

The chain uses TRBV28 and TRBJ1-5; D is undetermined. V lost 4 bases to trimming and J lost 7 bases, with 11 bases between them. Germline assignment: CDR1 MDHEN and CDR2 SYDVKM. The CDR3 loop spans 13 amino acids. DNA for the CDR3: TGTGCCAGCAGTTCTGGTAACGGGCAGCCCCAGCATTTT. Amino acids: CASSSGNGQPQHF.

This sequence joins TRBV18 and TRBJ2-3; TRBD2 is a possible D gene (7 bases). This CDR3 has 16 amino acids. CDR1 KGHSH and CDR2 LQKENI come from the germline V gene. V shed 1 base and J shed 3 bases, with 14 bases lying between them. The CDR3 DNA reads as TGTGCCAGCTCACCACGAGGGGGGGGCCCTACAGATACGCAGTATTTT. Its protein is CASSPRGGGPTDTQYF.

V and J are TRBV2 and TRBJ1-1; D might be TRBD1 (6 bases). The CDR3 contains 14 residues. V was shortened by 4 bases and J by 4 bases, with 13 bases between the two germline ends. From germline, CDR1 is SNHLY and CDR2 FYNNEI. CDR3 region: CASSARTASTEAFF. In DNA form, the CDR3 reads TGTGCCAGCAGTGCCCGGACAGCCTCCACTGAAGCTTTCTTT.